This T cell receptor (beta chain) was sequenced for a study of identical twins. Study-level findings and limits: The same donors were not followed; conclusions instead depended on cross-sectional statistical analysis.

As concerns this clonotype: Its cognate antigen is unknown. The junction shows a germline mismatch at one end, possibly a read error.

The CDR3 covers 13 residues. cDNA molecules carried unique molecular identifiers, and template switching added a universal primer site. TCRdb re-derived calls from the 5' RACE reads in MiXCR, one entry per CDR3 protein. The sample lists about 210,000 distinct CDR3 sequences; around a tenth were seen once. The sample consisted of memory (CD45RO+) T cells sorted from blood. This clonotype was sampled from a woman younger than 35 in good health. V usage is TRBV12-3 or TRBV12-4 and J usage is TRBJ2-2; TRBD2 is a possible D gene (5 bases). CDR3 in DNA: TGTGCCAGTAGCCCCCGGGTGGCCGGGGTGCTGTTTTTT. Amino acids: CASSPRVAGVLFF.